This T cell receptor (beta chain) is from a study of beta chain features in type 1 diabetes (dated by TCRdb to 2016 to 2019). As for the study more broadly: No differences in mean age, gender distribution, total cell number or subset yield were found between patients and healthy donors. The study compared TCRB repertoires of sorted circulating CD4+ T cell subsets between recently diagnosed type 1 diabetes patients and matched healthy donors. Regulatory and stem cell-like memory subsets were isolated from only 8 patients and roughly eight healthy donors, whereas naive and central memory subsets came from all 28 donors. Across all samples, almost 110 million sorted cells were examined, and cell number per subset correlated strongly with RNA yield.

Broad study findings and their caveats: A moderate but significant shortening of TCRB CDR3 length was observed in type 1 diabetes patients in all four CD4+ subsets. At VDJ recombination sites, patients with type 1 diabetes made fewer insertions and deleted more nucleotides, a pattern implying thymic rearrangement abnormalities. PCR may preferentially amplify shorter templates, but because patient and control samples were amplified and corrected together, any resulting skew would affect both groups equally. Because cDNA rather than genomic DNA was sequenced, highly expressing activated cells could have been over-represented, although no difference in activation and CD3 levels was found between groups. Because small numbers of individuals were included in the HLA sub-analyses, any influence of HLA type on TCRB rearrangement was left unresolved. The naive, central memory and regulatory TCRB repertoires appeared to resemble one another more closely among patients than among healthy donors.

On this clone itself: Its cognate antigen has yet to be identified. It has no much larger one-base neighbor in the sample; base qualities were not kept.

The germline V gene provides CDR1 SGHTA and CDR2 FQGTGA. The germline V and J ends show losses of 3 bases and 5 bases respectively, and no gene match explains 1 base of the junction. From the cysteine up to the phenylalanine, the CDR3 has a length of 13 residues. The sequence is cut down to CDR3 DNA, 39 bases in frame from base 1. Each donor gave one peripheral blood draw, averaging roughly 120 mL, which was collected into heparinised tubes. Using a panel that included CD45RO, CCR7, CD25, CD127, CD95 and CD27, naive, central memory, regulatory and stem cell-like memory CD4+ T cells were sorted on a BD FACSAria II. A purity above 98% was achieved for all sorted populations. Right away, PBMCs were isolated by Lymphoprep density gradient centrifugation and were stained directly, with no culture step. So that batch effects would be minimized, each experiment stained and sorted samples in pairs, pairing one healthy donor with one patient.

The High Capacity cDNA Reverse Transcription Kit was used to reverse transcribe all of the isolated RNA, meaning that expressed TCRB transcripts were what got sequenced. Naive, central memory and regulatory T cell samples underwent deep immunoSEQ sequencing, averaging around 4 million total reads per sample. Sorted cells were lysed in RLT buffer and RNA was extracted with DNase-treated RNeasy Micro or Mini kits, depending on cell number. Each cell subset was processed on its own to prevent cross-contamination, while patient and healthy donor samples were processed together. The immunoSEQ multiplex PCR was used to amplify TCRB sequences from cDNA, yielding 87-bp fragments that span the CDR3 region. Sequencing of the amplicons was done on the Illumina HiSeq platform. The original pipeline was this. PCR bias was computationally corrected using synthetic template baselines, reads within Hamming distance 2 were collapsed, and singletons that could not be merged were discarded. By aligning reads against IMGT, V, D and J genes, CDR3 length, and insertions or deletions at six rearrangement sites were assigned. Within each subset, clonotype counts were normalized to sorted cell number, after which true diversity and Gini coefficients were computed with the tcR R package. The overlap coefficient, calculated on TCRB nucleotide sequences, was used to quantify repertoire sharing. TCRdb's version of the immuneACCESS table is confined to in-frame rearrangements and falls short of the full clone set. An unresolved V gene accounts for under half of the shortfall where checked; the remainder is of unknown origin. V, J and clone size derive from that table, while D and trimming were established from the DNA sequence. Present in this sample are about 160,000 clones, about 9.1% of which were seen just once. The ten largest clones represent roughly 2.5% of the sample.

This TCR was sampled from a woman younger than 30 in good health. This receptor chain uses TRBV7-3 and TRBJ2-5; 9 bases in the junction line up with TRBD2. The sample taken for sequencing was central memory CD4+ T cells from blood. The CDR3 protein is CASSFSGGETQYF. The DNA is TGTGCCAGCAGCTTTAGCGGGGGTGAGACCCAGTACTTC.